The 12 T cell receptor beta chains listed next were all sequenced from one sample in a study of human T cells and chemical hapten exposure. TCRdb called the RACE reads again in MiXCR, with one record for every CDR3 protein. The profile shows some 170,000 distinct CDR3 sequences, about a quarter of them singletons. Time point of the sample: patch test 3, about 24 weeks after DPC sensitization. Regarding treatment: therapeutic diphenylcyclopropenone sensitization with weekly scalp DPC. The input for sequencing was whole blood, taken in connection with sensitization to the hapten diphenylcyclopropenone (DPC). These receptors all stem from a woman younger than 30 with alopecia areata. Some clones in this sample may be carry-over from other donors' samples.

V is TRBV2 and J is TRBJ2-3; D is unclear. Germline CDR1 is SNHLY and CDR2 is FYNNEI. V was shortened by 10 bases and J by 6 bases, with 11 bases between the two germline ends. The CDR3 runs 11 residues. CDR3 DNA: TGTGCCAACACAAATAAGGATACGCAGTATTTT. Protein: CANTNKDTQYF.

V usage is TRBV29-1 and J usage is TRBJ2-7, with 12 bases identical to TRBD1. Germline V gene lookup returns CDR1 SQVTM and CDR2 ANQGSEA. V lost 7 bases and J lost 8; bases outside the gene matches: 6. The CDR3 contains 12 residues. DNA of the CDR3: TGCAGCGGCCGGGACAGGGGGCTTCAGCAGTACTTC. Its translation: CSGRDRGLQQYF.

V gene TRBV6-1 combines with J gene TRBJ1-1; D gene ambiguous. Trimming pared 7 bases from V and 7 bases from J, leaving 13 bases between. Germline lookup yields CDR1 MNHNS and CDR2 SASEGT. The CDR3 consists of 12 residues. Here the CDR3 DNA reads TGTGCCAGCACCGAAAGTGTAGGTGAAGCTTTCTTT. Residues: CASTESVGEAFF.

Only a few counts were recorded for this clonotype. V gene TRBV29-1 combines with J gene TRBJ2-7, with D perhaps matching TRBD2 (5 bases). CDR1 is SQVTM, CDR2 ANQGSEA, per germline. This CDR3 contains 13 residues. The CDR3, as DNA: TGCAGTGCAACCGGGAAACGGGGTAACGAGCAGTACTTC. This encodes CSATGKRGNEQYF.

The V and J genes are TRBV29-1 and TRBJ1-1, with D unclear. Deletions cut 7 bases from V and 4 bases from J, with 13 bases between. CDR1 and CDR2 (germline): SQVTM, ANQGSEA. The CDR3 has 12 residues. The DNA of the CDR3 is TGCAGCGGGACCGGATCTAGCACTGAAGCTTTCTTT. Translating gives CSGTGSSTEAFF.

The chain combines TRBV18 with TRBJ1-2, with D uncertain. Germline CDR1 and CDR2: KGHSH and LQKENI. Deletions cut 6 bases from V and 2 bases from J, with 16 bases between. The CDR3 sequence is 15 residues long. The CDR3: CASSPVESGNYGYTF. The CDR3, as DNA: TGTGCCAGCTCCCCAGTAGAGAGTGGCAACTATGGCTACACCTTC.

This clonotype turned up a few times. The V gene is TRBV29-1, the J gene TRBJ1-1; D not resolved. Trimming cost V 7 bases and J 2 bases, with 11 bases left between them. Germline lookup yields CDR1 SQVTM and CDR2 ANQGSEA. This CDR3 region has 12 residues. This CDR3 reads CSAAGLNTEAFF. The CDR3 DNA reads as TGCAGCGCCGCCGGACTAAACACTGAAGCTTTCTTT.

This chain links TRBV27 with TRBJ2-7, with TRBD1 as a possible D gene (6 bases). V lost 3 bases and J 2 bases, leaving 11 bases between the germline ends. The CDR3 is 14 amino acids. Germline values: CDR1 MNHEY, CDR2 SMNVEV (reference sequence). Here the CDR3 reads CASSFFDRTYEQYF. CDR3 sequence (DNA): TGTGCCAGCAGTTTCTTTGACAGGACCTACGAGCAGTACTTC.

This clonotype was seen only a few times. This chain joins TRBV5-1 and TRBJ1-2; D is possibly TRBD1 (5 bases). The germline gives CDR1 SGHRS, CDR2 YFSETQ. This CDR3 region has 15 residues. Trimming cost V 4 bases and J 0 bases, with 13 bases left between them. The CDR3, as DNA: TGCGCCAGCAGCGCACAGGCGACGGCTAACTATGGCTACACCTTC. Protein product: CASSAQATANYGYTF.

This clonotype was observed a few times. The CDR3 is CSVEGTGRRELFF. CDR3 sequence (DNA): TGCAGCGTTGAGGGGACAGGACGCAGGGAGCTGTTTTTT. J is TRBJ2-2 and V is TRBV29-1; 8 bases are shared with TRBD1. V shed 3 bases and J 9 bases; nucleotides not matched to a gene: 6. In germline, CDR1 is SQVTM, CDR2 ANQGSEA. CDR3 length: 13 residues.

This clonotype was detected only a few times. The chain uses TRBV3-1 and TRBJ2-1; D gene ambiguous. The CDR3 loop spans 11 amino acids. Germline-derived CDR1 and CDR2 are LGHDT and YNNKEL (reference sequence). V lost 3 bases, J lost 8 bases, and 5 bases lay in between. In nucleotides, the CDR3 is TGTGCCAGCAGCCATGTCGATGAGCAGTTCTTC. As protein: CASSHVDEQFF.

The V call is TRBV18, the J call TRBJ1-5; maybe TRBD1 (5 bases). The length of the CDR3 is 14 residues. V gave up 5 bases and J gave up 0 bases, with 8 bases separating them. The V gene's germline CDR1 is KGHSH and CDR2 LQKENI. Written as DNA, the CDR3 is TGTGCCAGCTCAAAGACAGATAGCAATCAGCCCCAGCATTTT. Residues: CASSKTDSNQPQHF.